The clone carrying this TCR beta chain was detected many times. Its antigen is as yet unknown. Diagnostic decisions used clinical symptoms, serum thyroxine and TRAb, thyroid ultrasound and orbital computed tomography. The trim removed 3 bases at V and 1 base at J, leaving 6 bases unmatched. This CDR3 is built from 16 residues. The record originates from a study of T cells in Graves' hyperthyroidism and ophthalmopathy. Findings of the study overall: With a median lead of about 6.9 months before onset, the model predicted ophthalmopathy.

Regions amplified from RNA transcripts were the TCR beta CDR3 regions. TCR CDR3 underwent first-round RT-PCR with the HTBI primer set. TCRdb reanalysed the multiplex PCR reads using MiXCR and keeps one entry per CDR3 protein. Among more than 500,000 distinct CDR3 sequences, over 35% were seen once, and the ten largest hold about 45%. This receptor was taken from an adult woman with Graves' disease, either hyperthyroidism or ophthalmopathy (not recorded which). The chain couples TRBV12-3 or TRBV12-4 to TRBJ1-1; 9 nucleotides line up with TRBD1. The sequenced material came from peripheral blood or thyroid tissue (not recorded which). CDR3 protein: CASSFDTGGSNTEAFF. The CDR3 DNA reads as TGTGCCAGCAGTTTCGATACAGGGGGCTCGAACACTGAAGCTTTCTTT.